The 14 T cell receptor beta chains below come from one sample, sequenced in a study of tumor and adjacent non-tumor tissue in lung cancer. No cell sorting was done before RNA was extracted from the tissue. More than 3 cm separated this lung sample from the edge of the tumor. TCRbeta libraries were built with three rounds of nested PCR, modified from ARM-PCR. One entry per CDR3 protein, called by TCRdb with MiXCR from the multiplex PCR reads. The sample carries some 100,000 distinct CDR3 sequences, approximately 60% recorded once. The sample consisted of distant non-tumor lung tissue. These receptors originate from a man aged 25-45 years with non-small cell lung cancer.

To note about this clonotype: This may be a read error, as it is one base from a much larger clone. The gene calls are TRBV4-1 and TRBJ2-3, with D unresolved. CDR3 length: 15 residues. Per the germline V gene, CDR1 is MGHRA and CDR2 is YSYEKL. CDR3 region: CASSQRLSSTDTRYF. In nucleotides, the CDR3 is TGCGCCAGCAGCCAGCGACTGTCGAGCACAGATACGCGGTATTTT.

On this clonotype itself: One end of the junction is discordant with germline, which a read error may explain. The chain has TRBV6-5 and TRBJ1-2, with TRBD1 as a possible D gene (5 bases). Germline-derived CDR1 and CDR2 are MNHEY and SVGAGI. CDR3 length equals 14 residues. CDR3 region: CANSYSGGTEGYTF. In nucleotides, the CDR3 is TGTGCCAACAGTTACTCTGGGGGGACGGAAGGCTACACCTTC.

Details on this clonotype: The conserved phenylalanine or tryptophan is not found at the CDR3 terminus, so this likely reflects a read error. The chain carries TRBV29-1 and TRBJ1-2; D is perhaps TRBD1 (5 bases). CDR1 SQVTM and CDR2 ANQGSEA come from the germline V gene. V lost 3 bases and J 8 bases, leaving 22 bases between the germline ends. The CDR3 runs 15 residues. The CDR3, as DNA: TGCAGCGTTGATGTGGTAGGGGCGATCATGGGAGGCTACACCTTA. Translating it yields CSVDVVGAIMGGYTL.

The chain joins TRBV11-3 to TRBJ2-1; 13 bases are a match to TRBD2. This CDR3 is 18 amino acids long. Per the germline V gene, CDR1 is SGHNT and CDR2 is YENEEA. CDR3 sequence (DNA): TGTATCAGCAGTCTGGGACTAGCGGGGCTAGGCTCCTACAATGAGCAGTTCTTC. Translated: CISSLGLAGLGSYNEQFF.

This clonotype was seen a handful of times. V is TRBV5-4 and J is TRBJ2-3; TRBD1 matches at 12 bases. V gave up 4 bases and J gave up 3 bases; unmatched junction bases: 6. The CDR3 consists of 16 residues. Germline assignment: CDR1 SGHNT and CDR2 YYREEE (reference sequence). The CDR3 here is CASSDGDRGLTDTQYF. The CDR3 region has the DNA TGTGCCAGCAGCGACGGGGACAGGGGGCTTACAGATACGCAGTATTTT. The whole variable domain, remainder taken from reference TRBV5-4 and TRBJ2-3, is ETGVTQSPTHLIKTRGQQVTLRCSSQSGHNTVSWYQQALGQGPQFIFQYYREEENGRGNFPPRFSGLQFPNYSSELNVNALELDDSALYLCASSDGDRGLTDTQYFGPGTRLTVL.

This clonotype appeared a single time. The chain has TRBV11-3 and TRBJ2-1; 9 positions agree with TRBD2. The germline V gene encodes CDR1 SGHNT and CDR2 YENEEA. V was clipped by 2 bases and J by 11 bases; unmatched bases: 7. CDR3 length: 14 amino acids. CDR3 nucleotide sequence: TGTGCCAGCAGCTTATTAGCGGGAGATCATAAGCAGTTCTTC. As protein: CASSLLAGDHKQFF. The variable domain in full, completed from reference TRBV11-3 and TRBJ2-1, reads EAGVVQSPRYKIIEKKQPVAFWCNPISGHNTLYWYLQNLGQGPELLIRYENEEAVDDSQLPKDRFSAERLKGVDSTLKIQPAELGDSAVYLCASSLLAGDHKQFFGPGTRLTVL.

This clonotype is categorized as medium-sized. V gene TRBV11-2 combines with J gene TRBJ2-3, with D perhaps being TRBD1 or TRBD2 (6 bases each). V was shortened by 6 bases and J by 2 bases, with 21 bases between the two germline ends. Germline V gives CDR1 SGHAT, CDR2 FQNNGV. The CDR3 consists of 17 residues. The CDR3 DNA follows: TGTGCCAGCAGTTTTTACCCAAGGGGGGTACACACAGATACGCAGTATTTT. Translated, it gives CASSFYPRGVHTDTQYF. The whole variable domain, remainder taken from reference TRBV11-2 and TRBJ2-3, is EAGVAQSPRYKIIEKRQSVAFWCNPISGHATLYWYQQILGQGPKLLIQFQNNGVVDDSQLPKDRFSAERLKGVDSTLKIQPAKLEDSAVYLCASSFYPRGVHTDTQYFGPGTRLTVL.

This clonotype was picked up a small number of times. V gene TRBV5-1 combines with J gene TRBJ1-1; D remains unclear. Per the germline V gene, CDR1 is SGHRS and CDR2 is YFSETQ. This CDR3 spans 11 amino acids. The germline V and J ends were trimmed by 5 bases and 2 bases, with 4 bases remaining between them. The CDR3 is CASRSNTEAFF. CDR3 nucleotides: TGCGCCAGCAGAAGTAACACTGAAGCTTTCTTT.

As regards this clonotype: At one end, the junction sequence differs from germline, possibly due to a read error. The chain recombines TRBV11-3 with TRBJ1-6; no reliable D call. There are 14 residues in the CDR3. Germline CDR1 is SGHNT and CDR2 is YENEEA. The CDR3 spells CASGLFGSDSPLHF. The CDR3 region has the DNA TGTGCCAGCGGCTTGTTCGGGTCGGATTCGCCCCTCCACTTT.

Regarding this clonotype: Without the conserved terminal phenylalanine or tryptophan, this CDR3 likely stems from a read error. The chain links TRBV6-6 to TRBJ1-6, with D uncertain. Germline-derived CDR1 and CDR2 are MNHNY and SVGAGI (reference sequence). This CDR3 spans 13 amino acids. This CDR3 reads CVSNLVRDSALHS. The CDR3 DNA follows: TGTGTCAGCAATCTGGTTAGGGATTCAGCCCTCCACTCT.

The J gene is TRBJ2-7, the V gene TRBV11-1; D is uncertain. The CDR3 covers 15 residues. V lost 5 bases and J lost 2, with 16 bases in between. Germline CDR1 reads SGHAT; CDR2 reads FQDESV (reference sequence). CDR3 DNA: TGTGCCAGCAGCCCTGCCGGAAACATTCCCTACGAGCAGTACTTC. This encodes CASSPAGNIPYEQYF. The whole variable domain, remainder taken from reference TRBV11-1 and TRBJ2-7, is EAEVAQSPRYKITEKSQAVAFWCDPISGHATLYWYRQILGQGPELLVQFQDESVVDDSQLPKDRFSAERLKGVDSTLKIQPAELGDSAMYLCASSPAGNIPYEQYFGPGTRLTVT.

This clonotype was observed a handful of times. A single base separates this from a much larger clone, so it may be a read error. V is TRBV6-5 and J is TRBJ1-6; no definite D call. The CDR3 extends over 12 amino acids. Trimming stripped 8 bases from V and 6 bases from J, with 8 bases between. Germline CDR1 MNHEY, CDR2 SVGAGI. In DNA form, the CDR3 reads TGTGCCAGCTGGCAGACTAATTCACCCCTCCACTTT. Translating gives CASWQTNSPLHF.

As to this clonotype: The conserved phenylalanine or tryptophan normally closing the CDR3 is absent here, so this likely arose from a read error. The chain uses TRBV12-3 or TRBV12-4 and TRBJ1-1; no reliable D call. Between the trimmed V and J ends, which lost 7 bases and 1 base, there was a span of 10 bases. The CDR3 runs 13 residues. CDR3 bases: TGTGCCAGCACCGACACAGCGAACACTGAAGCTTTCTGT. Encoded protein: CASTDTANTEAFC.

Concerning this clonotype: One end of the junction does not line up with germline, which may come from a read error. The V call is TRBV5-4, the J call TRBJ2-2, with 8 bases lining up with TRBD1. The CDR3 extends over 16 amino acids. Germline assignment: CDR1 SGHNT and CDR2 YYREEE (reference sequence). In nucleotides, the CDR3 is TGTGTCAGCAGCAGGAGGACAGGGATCTTTGCCAGGGAGCTGTTTTTT. Its translation: CVSSRRTGIFARELFF.